The 7 T cell receptor beta chains reported below all come from one sample, sequenced in a study of T cells in Graves' hyperthyroidism and ophthalmopathy. Amplified TCR beta CDR3 regions derived from RNA transcripts. An initial round of RT-PCR targeting the TCR CDR3 relied on the HTBI primer set. Using its own MiXCR run on the multiplex PCR reads, TCRdb lists one record per CDR3 protein. This sample yields around 200,000 distinct CDR3 sequences, of which about 15% are seen a single time; approximately 28% belongs to the top ten. The sequencing input was blood. The receptor set was obtained from a woman aged 50 to 60 with Graves' hyperthyroidism.

The sample holds many counts of this clonotype. This chain links TRBV4-2 with TRBJ2-7, with D unresolved. The CDR3 is 12 residues long. The V and J ends lost 4 bases and 5 bases respectively, with 9 bases between them. CDR1 LGHNA and CDR2 YNFKEQ come from the germline V gene. DNA for the CDR3: TGTGCCAGCAGCCGAGATAGGGACGAGCAGTACTTC. Its protein product is CASSRDRDEQYF.

This clonotype appeared a few times. DNA for the CDR3: TGTGCCAGCAGCTTGGGACGGACAGGGGTCTATGAGCAGTTCTTC. Protein: CASSLGRTGVYEQFF. The chain is built from TRBV5-8 and TRBJ2-1, with 9 bases matching TRBD1. V dropped 0 bases and J dropped 8; count of bases not matched to a gene: 6. In germline, CDR1 is SGHTS, CDR2 YDEGEE. CDR3 size: 15 residues.

In this sample, this clonotype turned up a few times. The genes are TRBV15 and TRBJ1-1, with a tentative D call TRBD1 (5 bases). The germline V gene has CDR1 LNHNV and CDR2 YYDKDF (reference sequence). Trimming took off 5 bases at V and 4 bases at J, with 14 bases between the two ends. The CDR3 is 14 amino acids. CDR3 protein: CATSGTGVGTEAFF. DNA for the CDR3: TGTGCCACCAGCGGGACGGGGGTGGGCACTGAAGCTTTCTTT. The full variable domain, rest sourced from reference TRBV15 and TRBJ1-1, is DAMVIQNPRYQVTQFGKPVTLSCSQTLNHNVMYWYQQKSSQAPKLLFHYYDKDFNNEADTPDNFQSRRPNTSFCFLDIRSPGLGDTAMYLCATSGTGVGTEAFFGQGTRLTVV.

There are many counts of this clonotype. V gene TRBV5-5 combines with J gene TRBJ2-5; D may correspond to TRBD1 or TRBD2 (6 bases each). The CDR3 covers 14 residues. The germline V and J ends were trimmed by 2 bases and 2 bases, with 10 bases remaining between them. Germline CDR1 and CDR2: SGHKS and YYEKEE (reference sequence). CDR3 sequence: CASSFGGRQETQYF. DNA of the CDR3: TGTGCCAGCAGCTTTGGGGGGCGTCAAGAGACCCAGTACTTC.

CDR3 coding DNA: TGTGCCAGCAGCCCGCCACCGGGGAGGTCCTACAATGAGCAGTTCTTC. This encodes CASSPPPGRSYNEQFF. The rearrangement uses TRBV5-4 and TRBJ2-1; possible D gene TRBD2, 6 bases. Germline V gene sequence: CDR1 SGHNT, CDR2 YYREEE (reference sequence). CDR3 length equals 16 residues. The germline V and J ends were trimmed by 4 bases and 1 base, with 15 bases remaining between them.

There are many counts of this clonotype. The V gene is TRBV5-1, the J gene TRBJ1-6; TRBD1 matches at 7 bases. This CDR3 region has 15 residues. J lost 8 bases, V lost 4 bases, and 9 bases had no gene match. Germline CDR1 reads SGHRS; CDR2 reads YFSETQ. The CDR3 sequence is CASSIRTGVDSPLHF. CDR3 sequence (DNA): TGCGCCAGCAGCATACGAACAGGGGTTGATTCACCCCTCCACTTT.

The table lists this clonotype with many counts. The chain combines TRBV12-3 or TRBV12-4 with TRBJ2-7; 7 bases are shared with TRBD1. The length of the CDR3 is 13 residues. Germline trimming cut 4 bases from V and 0 bases from J; bases unmatched to any gene: 0. This CDR3 is CASSWDSSYEQYF. In DNA, the CDR3 is TGTGCCAGCAGTTGGGACAGCTCCTACGAGCAGTACTTC.